This is a list of T cell receptor beta chains from one sample in a study of human T cells and chemical hapten exposure. TCRdb independently ran MiXCR on the RACE reads; one entry per CDR3 protein. The table records around 300,000 distinct CDR3 sequences, around 7% of them present only once. This sample comprised whole blood, obtained in connection with sensitization to the hapten diphenylcyclopropenone (DPC). The source is a woman in her late teens or twenties with alopecia areata. Some clones in this sample may be carry-over from other donors' samples. CDR3s include the opening cysteine and the closing phenylalanine or tryptophan. Each record gives: J gene, V gene, CDR3 protein.

j_call: TRBJ2-3
v_call: TRBV2
cdr3_aa: CAGRVSGGTDTQYF

j_call: TRBJ2-3
v_call: TRBV24-1
cdr3_aa: CATSGLAGGPDEDTQYF

j_call: TRBJ1-2
v_call: TRBV19
cdr3_aa: CASSFIERTRHGYTF

j_call: TRBJ2-3
v_call: TRBV7-2
cdr3_aa: CASSFRPSGTDTQYF

j_call: TRBJ2-3
v_call: TRBV7-9
cdr3_aa: CASNPTGGVGDTQYF

j_call: TRBJ1-2
v_call: TRBV19
cdr3_aa: CASSIAAGPTYGYTF

j_call: TRBJ2-3
v_call: TRBV12-3/TRBV12-4
cdr3_aa: CASSLEAASTDTQYF

j_call: TRBJ1-5
v_call: TRBV3-1
cdr3_aa: CASSHGHQPQHF

j_call: TRBJ2-1
v_call: TRBV28
cdr3_aa: CASSSRLFPEQFF

j_call: TRBJ2-1
v_call: TRBV6-5
cdr3_aa: CASSPVEVLNEQFF

j_call: TRBJ1-4
v_call: TRBV5-1
cdr3_aa: CASSLLQSGKGTNEKLFF

j_call: TRBJ1-5
v_call: TRBV12-3/TRBV12-4
cdr3_aa: CASSPTAGPGNQPQHF

j_call: TRBJ1-2
v_call: TRBV4-3
cdr3_aa: CASSHTLDAANYGYTF

j_call: TRBJ1-1
v_call: TRBV7-2
cdr3_aa: CASSFVGGRTEAFF

j_call: TRBJ2-7
v_call: TRBV7-2
cdr3_aa: CASRLGSGNSYEQYF